What follows are 14 T cell receptor beta chains derived from one specimen sequenced in a study of blood T cell repertoires in COVID-19 (TCRdb year 2020). Libraries were made using the immunoSEQ multiplex PCR assay. TCRdb mirrors the immuneACCESS table, restricted to in-frame sequences. Some clones are absent from its copies; in checked studies, under half trace to an unresolved V gene, and the reason for the others is unknown. For this sample the table gives some 150,000 clones, of which about 88% were detected only once. The ten largest clonotypes hold about 10% of the sample. What was sequenced was peripheral blood. The receptor source for this set is a man aged 45-65 years with active or convalescent COVID-19.

The V gene is TRBV19, the J gene TRBJ1-1, with a tentative D call TRBD1 (5 bases). Trimming took off 5 bases at V and 8 bases at J, with 21 bases between the two ends. The CDR3 has 15 residues. Germline CDR1 is LNHDA and CDR2 is SQIVND (reference sequence). Written as DNA, the CDR3 is TGTGCCAGTAGTGATGGGGCTCAAACCCAGCTAGAAGCTTTCTTT. It specifies CASSDGAQTQLEAFF.

The V and J genes are TRBV9 and TRBJ1-6; D is perhaps TRBD1 (6 bases). The CDR3 contains 13 residues. Between the trimmed V and J ends, which lost 2 bases and 7 bases, there was a span of 7 bases. Germline values: CDR1 SGDLS, CDR2 YYNGEE. The CDR3: CASSVTGNSPLHF. The CDR3 DNA reads TGTGCCAGCAGCGTTACAGGGAATTCACCCCTCCACTTT.

The chain links TRBV9 to TRBJ2-5; unclear D gene. V gave up 0 bases and J gave up 5 bases, with 11 bases separating them. The CDR3 is 14 residues long. CDR1 and CDR2 (germline): SGDLS, YYNGEE. As DNA, the CDR3 is TGTGCCAGCAGCGTAGGATCAAGCCTCGAGACCCAGTACTTC. Protein: CASSVGSSLETQYF.

This clone was seen just once. The rearrangement links TRBV6-5 to TRBJ1-2; a weak D match, TRBD1 (6 bases). The CDR3 runs to 13 residues. The germline V and J ends were trimmed by 6 bases and 6 bases, with 14 bases remaining between them. Germline V lookup: CDR1 MNHEY, CDR2 SVGAGI. CDR3 sequence reads: CASRDKGGNGYTF. Written as DNA, the CDR3 is TGTGCCAGCAGAGACAAGGGGGGGAATGGCTACACCTTC.

The rearrangement joins TRBV5-5 to TRBJ2-6, with 7 bases identical to TRBD1. V shed 2 bases and J 0 bases; nucleotides not matched to a gene: 5. This CDR3 is 17 amino acids long. Germline assignment: CDR1 SGHKS and CDR2 YYEKEE (reference sequence). The CDR3 loop reads CASSFRQGLSGANVLTF. CDR3 sequence (DNA): TGTGCCAGCAGCTTCCGACAGGGCCTCTCTGGGGCCAACGTCCTGACTTTC.

J is TRBJ1-1 and V is TRBV27, with a weak D call TRBD1 (6 bases). The length of the CDR3 is 16 residues. V shed 5 bases and J shed 1 base, with 17 bases lying between them. Per the germline V gene, CDR1 is MNHEY and CDR2 is SMNVEV (reference sequence). DNA for the CDR3: TGTGCCAGCAGTGACCGACAGGCTGGGGCGAACACTGAAGCTTTCTTT. It codes for CASSDRQAGANTEAFF.

This clone occurred once. CDR3 residues: CASSARTSGSYEQYF. The CDR3 region has the DNA TGTGCCAGCAGCGCAAGGACTAGCGGGAGCTACGAGCAGTACTTC. The rearrangement uses TRBV28 and TRBJ2-7, with 13 bases lining up with TRBD2. Germline V gene lookup returns CDR1 MDHEN and CDR2 SYDVKM. V lost 6 bases to trimming and J lost 3 bases; unmatched junction nucleotides: 5. This CDR3 region has 15 residues.

This clone was seen just once. The chain combines TRBV7-9 with TRBJ1-2; 7 nucleotides align to TRBD1. The CDR3 runs to 12 residues. Germline CDR1 is SEHNR and CDR2 is FQNEAQ (reference sequence). Trimming at V came to 5 bases and at J to 8 bases, leaving 5 bases not matched to a gene. In DNA form, the CDR3 reads TGTGCCAGCAGCCTTGTAGGGGGCGGCTACACCTTC. The encoded protein is CASSLVGGGYTF.

The chain carries TRBV2 and TRBJ1-6; 7 nucleotides align to TRBD1. CDR1 is SNHLY, CDR2 FYNNEI, per germline. V lost 6 bases and J lost 10; bases outside the gene matches: 6. The CDR3 runs to 13 residues. This chain's CDR3 is CASSRQGYSPLHF. The CDR3 coding sequence is TGTGCCAGCAGCCGACAGGGTTACTCACCCCTCCACTTT.

The V gene is TRBV28, the J gene TRBJ2-1; 9 bases agree with TRBD2. Losses at the gene ends were 6 bases for V and 1 base for J; bases not matched to a gene: 10. Germline CDR1 reads MDHEN; CDR2 reads SYDVKM. This CDR3 is built from 17 residues. The CDR3 loop is CASRLSSSGGSYNEQFF. The CDR3 DNA follows: TGTGCCAGCAGACTGAGTTCCAGCGGGGGGTCCTACAATGAGCAGTTCTTC. The full variable domain, completed using reference TRBV28 and TRBJ2-1, is DVKVTQSSRYLVKRTGEKVFLECVQDMDHENMFWYRQDPGLGLRLIYFSYDVKMKEKGDIPEGYSVSREKKERFSLILESASTNQTSMYLCASRLSSSGGSYNEQFFGPGTRLTVL.

The CDR3 here is CASSEPRTGSSDEQYF. CDR3 bases: TGTGCCAGCAGTGAGCCTCGGACAGGGTCTAGCGACGAGCAGTACTTC. The rearrangement uses TRBV6-1 and TRBJ2-7, with 8 bases matching TRBD1. Germline V gives CDR1 MNHNS, CDR2 SASEGT. The CDR3 is made up of 16 amino acids. V was clipped by 3 bases and J by 5 bases; unmatched bases: 12.

V usage is TRBV5-4 and J usage is TRBJ2-2; the match to TRBD2 covers 10 bases. The V and J ends lost 2 bases and 5 bases, in that order; junction bases with no gene match: 6. CDR3 length: 16 amino acids. Looked up from germline, CDR1 is SGHNT and CDR2 is YYREEE (reference sequence). The CDR3 nucleotides read TGTGCCAGCAGCTTTAAAGCGGGAGGGCGAACCGGGGAGCTGTTTTTT. Encoded protein: CASSFKAGGRTGELFF.

In its sample, this clone was seen once. The CDR3 DNA is TGTGCCAGCAGCGCCGGACTAGCGGGAGGCCTCGGGGAGACCCAGTACTTC. Its translation: CASSAGLAGGLGETQYF. The chain joins TRBV9 to TRBJ2-5; TRBD2 matches 14 bases. CDR1 and CDR2 from the germline V gene are SGDLS and YYNGEE. V dropped 3 bases and J dropped 5; count of bases not matched to a gene: 9. The CDR3 loop spans 17 amino acids. Full variable domain (outside the CDR3, taken from reference TRBV9 and TRBJ2-5): DSGVTQTPKHLITATGQRVTLRCSPRSGDLSVYWYQQSLDQGLQFLIQYYNGEERAKGNILERFSAQQFPDLHSELNLSSLELGDSALYFCASSAGLAGGLGETQYFGPGTRLLVL.

This chain links TRBV6-5 with TRBJ2-7; TRBD1 matches 9 bases. Unmatched junction bases numbered 11, after V lost 8 bases and J lost 6 bases. The CDR3 runs 14 residues. Germline values: CDR1 MNHEY, CDR2 SVGAGI. In nucleotides, the CDR3 is TGTGCCAGCGTCCTGGGGACAGGGAAGGTCGAGCAGTACTTC. This encodes CASVLGTGKVEQYF.